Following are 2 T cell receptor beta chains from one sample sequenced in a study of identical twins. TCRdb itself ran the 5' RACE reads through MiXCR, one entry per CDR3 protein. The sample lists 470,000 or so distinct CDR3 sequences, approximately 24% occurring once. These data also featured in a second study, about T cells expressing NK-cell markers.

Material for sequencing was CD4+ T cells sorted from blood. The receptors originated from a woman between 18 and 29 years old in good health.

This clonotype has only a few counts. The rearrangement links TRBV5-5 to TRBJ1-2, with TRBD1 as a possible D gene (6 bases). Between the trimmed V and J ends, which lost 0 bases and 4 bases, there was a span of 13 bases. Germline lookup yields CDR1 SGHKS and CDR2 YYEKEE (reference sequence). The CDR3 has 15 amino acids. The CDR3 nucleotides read TGTGCCAGCAGCTTGGTAGGGGGAGCTGGCTATGGCTACACCTTC. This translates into CASSLVGGAGYGYTF.

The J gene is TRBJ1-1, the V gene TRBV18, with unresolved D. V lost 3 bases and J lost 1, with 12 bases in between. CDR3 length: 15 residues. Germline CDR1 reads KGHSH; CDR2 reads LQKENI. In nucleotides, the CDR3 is TGTGCCAGCTCACCGTTCGGGAATACGAACACTGAAGCTTTCTTT. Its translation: CASSPFGNTNTEAFF.